This entry describes one T cell receptor (beta chain). Its antigen has not been determined. No base qualities exist here, and no much larger clone lies one base off it. Ends trimmed: V by 2 bases, J by 7 bases; bases unmatched to a gene: 7. Its CDR3 holds 14 amino acids, cysteine through phenylalanine. Kept here is only the CDR3 DNA, which spans 42 bases and is read in frame from base 1. CDR1 MNHNY and CDR2 SVGAGI are derived from the germline V gene (reference sequence). These data are taken from a study of beta chain features in type 1 diabetes (dated by TCRdb to the late 2010s). With respect to the entire study: No differences in mean age, gender distribution, total cell number or subset yield were found between patients and healthy donors. A total of 100 million to 110 million sorted cells were examined across all samples, and a strong correlation was observed between cell number per subset and RNA yield. The study compared the TCRB repertoires of sorted circulating CD4+ T cell subsets in recently diagnosed type 1 diabetes patients with those in matched healthy donors. Regulatory and stem cell-like memory subsets were isolated from only 8 patients and about eight healthy donors, whereas naive and central memory subsets came from all 28 donors. Overall study results and their limits: A moderate but significant shortening of TCRB CDR3 length was observed in type 1 diabetes patients in all four CD4+ subsets. Naive, central memory and regulatory TCRB repertoires appeared to be more similar among patients than among healthy donors. HLA sub-analyses involved small numbers of individuals, so any influence of HLA type on TCRB rearrangement remained unresolved. Because cDNA was sequenced instead of genomic DNA, highly expressing activated cells could be over-represented, though the groups showed no difference in activation or CD3 levels. At VDJ recombination sites, patients with type 1 diabetes made fewer insertions and deleted more nucleotides, a pattern implying thymic rearrangement abnormalities. Shorter templates might have been favored by PCR, but patient and control samples were amplified and corrected together, so both groups would have been affected equally by any skew.

Each donor gave one peripheral blood draw, roughly 120 mL on average, collected into heparinised tubes. A BD FACSAria II and a panel including CD45RO, CCR7, CD25, CD127, CD95 and CD27 were used to sort naive, central memory, regulatory and stem cell-like memory CD4+ T cells. Purity was above 98% for every sorted population. PBMCs were separated immediately by Lymphoprep density gradient centrifugation and were stained directly, without being cultured. Samples were stained and sorted in pairs, with one healthy donor and one patient per experiment, so that batch effects were minimized. All of the isolated RNA was reverse transcribed with the High Capacity cDNA Reverse Transcription Kit, so expressed TCRB transcripts were sequenced. Deep immunoSEQ sequencing was performed on naive, central memory and regulatory T cell samples, with an average of about 3.57 million total reads per sample. After sorted cells were lysed in RLT buffer, RNA was extracted with DNase-treated RNeasy Micro or Mini kits, with the choice depending on cell number. Each cell subset was processed separately to prevent cross-contamination, with patient and healthy donor samples processed together. The immunoSEQ multiplex PCR was used to amplify TCRB sequences from cDNA, generating 87-bp fragments that spanned the CDR3 region. The amplicons were sequenced using the Illumina HiSeq platform. In the authors' own workflow: Synthetic template baselines were used to correct PCR bias computationally, reads within Hamming distance 2 were collapsed together, and singletons that could not be merged were discarded. Reads were aligned against IMGT to assign V, D and J genes, CDR3 length and insertions or deletions at six rearrangement sites. Within each subset, clonotype counts were normalized to sorted cell number, after which true diversity and Gini coefficients were computed with the tcR R package. Repertoire sharing was quantified using the overlap coefficient calculated on TCRB nucleotide sequences. Out-of-frame TCRB sequences from naive cells were analyzed to stand in for the pre-selection repertoire. The immuneACCESS repertoire file appears here via TCRdb, limited to in-frame rearrangements. These files lack a portion of the clones; in checked studies, under half of the deficit traces to unresolved V genes, and the cause of the others is not known. That table is the source of V, J and clone size, and D and trimming were worked out from the DNA. For this sample there are about 340,000 clones; less than 15% appear just once. Roughly 0.015% of the sample lies in the top ten.

The sequence derives from a woman younger than 30 with type 1 diabetes. In this chain, TRBV6-6 is recombined with TRBJ1-1, with 7 central nucleotides matching TRBD1. The specimen was naive CD4+ T cells from blood. What the cell subset or site label conveys for this sample: true naive CD4+ T cells. The CDR3 region: CASSYEGGVNEAFF. The nucleotide sequence is TGTGCCAGCAGTTACGAAGGGGGCGTGAATGAAGCTTTCTTT.